The text below deals with one T cell receptor beta chain. The sample is drawn from a study of OX40 agonist ivuxolimab in advanced cancers. TCRdb keeps only in-frame clones here, not all; method: immunoSEQ multiplex PCR. The data contain approximately 60,000 clones, more than 80% of them singletons. The specimen was CD4+ or CD8+ T cells sorted from blood, collected in a trial of the OX40 agonist ivuxolimab. The clonotype was recovered from an adult with an advanced solid tumor such as melanoma, head and neck, liver or kidney cancer.

The CDR3 loop is CASSRQPNTEAFF. The CDR3 DNA reads as TGTGCCAGCAGCCGTCAGCCGAACACTGAAGCTTTCTTT. V usage is TRBV25-1 and J usage is TRBJ1-1; D unresolved. Trimming pared 6 bases from V and 1 base from J, leaving 9 bases between. CDR3 length equals 13 residues. Germline V gene data show CDR1 as MGHDK and CDR2 as SYGVNS.